This TCR beta chain emerged from a study of CD8 T cells in ankylosing spondylitis. Study-wide points: A TCR beta motif made of about 8 highly homologous variants seemed typical of ankylosing spondylitis blood.

TCRdb independently ran MiXCR on the 5' RACE reads; one entry per CDR3 protein. The sample has 100,000 to 150,000 distinct CDR3 sequences; around 9.3% are singletons. On this clonotype: Its specificity is unknown.

CDR1 ENHRY and CDR2 SYGVKD come from the germline V gene. Deletions cut 5 bases from V and 3 bases from J, with 20 bases between. The CDR3 contains 16 residues. Sequencing used blood, either unsorted or a sorted T cell fraction (not recorded which). V and J are TRBV10-3 and TRBJ2-7, with D perhaps matching TRBD2 (7 bases). This clonotype was obtained from a male donor with ankylosing spondylitis or in good health (not recorded which). The CDR3 sequence is CAISSRKTGGDYEQYF. CDR3 sequence (DNA): TGTGCCATCAGTAGCAGGAAAACGGGGGGCGACTACGAGCAGTACTTC.